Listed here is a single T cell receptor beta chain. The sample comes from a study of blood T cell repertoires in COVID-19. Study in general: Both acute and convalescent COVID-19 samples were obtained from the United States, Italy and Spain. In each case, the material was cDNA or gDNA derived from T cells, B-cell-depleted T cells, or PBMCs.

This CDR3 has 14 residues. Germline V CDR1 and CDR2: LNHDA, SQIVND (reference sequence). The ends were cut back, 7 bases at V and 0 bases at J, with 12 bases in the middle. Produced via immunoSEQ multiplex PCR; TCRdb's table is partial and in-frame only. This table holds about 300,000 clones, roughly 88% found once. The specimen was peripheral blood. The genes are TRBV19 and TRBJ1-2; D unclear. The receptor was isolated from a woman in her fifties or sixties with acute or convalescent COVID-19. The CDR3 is CASTTTAANYGYTF. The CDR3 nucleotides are TGTGCCAGTACCACGACTGCAGCTAACTATGGCTACACCTTC.